This T cell receptor beta chain was retrieved from a study of blood T cell repertoires in COVID-19. Background on the study: Whether acute or convalescent, the COVID-19 samples came from the United States, Italy and Spain.

Germline values: CDR1 LNHNV, CDR2 YYDKDF (reference sequence). V shed 5 bases and J shed 4 bases, with 15 bases lying between them. The CDR3 totals 15 residues. Only one count was recorded for this clone. The authors' processing: Quantification of nucleated cells was approximated via reference gene primer amplification. Some clones are missing from TCRdb's copy, which holds only in-frame ones; the method was immunoSEQ multiplex PCR. The D gene and trimming were derived from the DNA, and the V and J assignments and clone size from that table. The sample yields some 310,000 clones, 87% seen once. This receptor was taken from a man aged 50-60 years with active or convalescent COVID-19. Material for sequencing was peripheral blood. The chain recombines TRBV15 with TRBJ1-5; D gene unclear. The CDR3 DNA reads TGTGCCACCAGCCCCCCCCCAGGTCCTAATCAGCCCCAGCATTTT. It is translated as CATSPPPGPNQPQHF.